Listed here are 3 T cell receptor beta chains from one sample, sequenced in a study of tumor and adjacent non-tumor tissue in lung cancer. Three rounds of nested PCR, following a modified ARM-PCR protocol, produced the TCRbeta library. TCRdb reprocessed the multiplex PCR reads with MiXCR, giving one entry per CDR3 protein. The sample has 77,000 or so distinct CDR3 sequences, 76% seen once. This sample's RNA came from whole unsorted tissue. More than 3 cm separated this lung sample from the edge of the tumor. Sequencing was carried out using distant non-tumor lung tissue. These receptors were collected from a man aged 70-80 years with non-small cell lung cancer.

The V and J genes are TRBV20-1 and TRBJ2-7; weak D call: TRBD1 (5 bases). Trimming took off 2 bases at V and 3 bases at J, with 14 bases between the two ends. This CDR3 has 14 residues. Germline CDR1 is DFQATT and CDR2 is SNEGSKA (reference sequence). CDR3 protein: CSARPIARDYEQYF. The DNA for the CDR3 is TGCAGTGCTAGACCCATCGCCAGGGACTACGAGCAGTACTTC.

A word on this clonotype: At one boundary the junction diverges from the germline segment, which might be a read error. The chain has TRBV29-1 and TRBJ1-1; possible D gene TRBD1, 6 bases. In germline, CDR1 is SQVTM, CDR2 ANQGSEA. CDR3 length: 12 amino acids. As DNA, the CDR3 is TGCAGCGTCCTGGGGGCTGCGGGTTGGGATTTATTT. It encodes CSVLGAAGWDLF. Variable domain in full (rest from reference TRBV29-1 and TRBJ1-1): SAVISQKPSRDICQRGTSLTIQCQVDSQVTMMFWYRQQPGQSLTLIATANQGSEATYESGFVIDKFPISRPNLTFSTLTVSNMSPEDSSIYLCSVLGAAGWDLFGQGTRLTVV.

About this clonotype itself: An end of the junction does not agree with germline; a read error may underlie this. V usage is TRBV11-3 and J usage is TRBJ2-3, with D maybe TRBD2 (5 bases). The CDR3 extends over 15 amino acids. Looked up from germline, CDR1 is SGHNT and CDR2 is YENEEA. The CDR3 region has the DNA TGTGCCGGCACCCGTCGGGAAATAAGCACAGATACGCAGAATTTT. Translating it yields CAGTRREISTDTQNF.